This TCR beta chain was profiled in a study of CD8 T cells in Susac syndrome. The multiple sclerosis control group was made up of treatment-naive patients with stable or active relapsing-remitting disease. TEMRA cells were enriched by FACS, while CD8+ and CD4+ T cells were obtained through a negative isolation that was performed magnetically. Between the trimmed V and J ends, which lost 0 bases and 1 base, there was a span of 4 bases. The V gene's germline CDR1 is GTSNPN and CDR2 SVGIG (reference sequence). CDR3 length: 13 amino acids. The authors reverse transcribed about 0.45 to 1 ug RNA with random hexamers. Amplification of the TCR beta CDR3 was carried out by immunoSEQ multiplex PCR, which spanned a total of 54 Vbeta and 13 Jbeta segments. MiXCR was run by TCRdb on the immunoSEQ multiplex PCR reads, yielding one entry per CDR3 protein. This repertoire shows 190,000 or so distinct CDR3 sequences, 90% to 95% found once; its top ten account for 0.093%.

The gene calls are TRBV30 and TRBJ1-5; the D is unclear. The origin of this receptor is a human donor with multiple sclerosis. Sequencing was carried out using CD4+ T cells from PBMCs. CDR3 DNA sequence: TGTGCCTGGAGTGTTGAAAGCAATCAGCCCCAGCATTTT. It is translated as CAWSVESNQPQHF.